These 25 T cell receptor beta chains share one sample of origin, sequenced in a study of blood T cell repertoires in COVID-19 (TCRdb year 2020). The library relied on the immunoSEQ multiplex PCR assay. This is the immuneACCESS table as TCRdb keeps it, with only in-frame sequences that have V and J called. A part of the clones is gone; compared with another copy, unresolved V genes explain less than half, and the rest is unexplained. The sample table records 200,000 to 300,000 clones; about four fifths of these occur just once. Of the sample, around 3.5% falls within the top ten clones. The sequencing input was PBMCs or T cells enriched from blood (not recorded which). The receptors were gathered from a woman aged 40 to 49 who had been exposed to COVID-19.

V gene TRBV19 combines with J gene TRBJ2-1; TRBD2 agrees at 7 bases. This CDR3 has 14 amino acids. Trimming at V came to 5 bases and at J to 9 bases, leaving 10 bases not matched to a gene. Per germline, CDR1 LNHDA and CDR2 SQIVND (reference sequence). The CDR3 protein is CASSGEGKTGEQFF. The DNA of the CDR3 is TGTGCCAGTAGTGGGGAGGGGAAAACGGGTGAGCAGTTCTTC.

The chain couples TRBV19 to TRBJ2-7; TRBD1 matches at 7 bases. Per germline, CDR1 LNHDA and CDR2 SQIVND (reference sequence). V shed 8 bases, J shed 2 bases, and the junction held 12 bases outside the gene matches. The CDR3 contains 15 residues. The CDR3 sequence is CASRVGRGLPYEQYF. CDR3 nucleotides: TGTGCCAGTCGGGTCGGCAGGGGGTTACCCTACGAGCAGTACTTC.

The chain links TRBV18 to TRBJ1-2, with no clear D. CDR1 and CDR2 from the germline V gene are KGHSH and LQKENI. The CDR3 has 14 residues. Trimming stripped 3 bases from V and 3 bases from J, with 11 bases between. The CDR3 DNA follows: TGTGCCAGCTCACCTACGGACGGGGACTATGGCTACACCTTC. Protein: CASSPTDGDYGYTF.

CDR3 in amino acids: CASSPLQGLNQPQHF. As DNA, the CDR3 is TGTGCCAGCTCACCACTGCAGGGACTCAATCAGCCCCAGCATTTT. The V call is TRBV18, the J call TRBJ1-5; the D gene is possibly TRBD1 (5 bases). Germline V CDR1 and CDR2: KGHSH, LQKENI. The CDR3 loop spans 15 amino acids. Trimming removed 1 base from V and 3 bases from J, with 10 bases in between.

The CDR3 coding sequence is TGTGCCAGCAGTCGGACAGGGGCGGACACCGGGGAGCTGTTTTTT. Its protein product is CASSRTGADTGELFF. The chain links TRBV27 to TRBJ2-2; TRBD1 agrees at 9 bases. The length of the CDR3 is 15 residues. The J segment lost 3 bases and the V segment lost 5 bases, leaving 4 bases of the junction unmatched. Germline V CDR1 and CDR2: MNHEY, SMNVEV (reference sequence).

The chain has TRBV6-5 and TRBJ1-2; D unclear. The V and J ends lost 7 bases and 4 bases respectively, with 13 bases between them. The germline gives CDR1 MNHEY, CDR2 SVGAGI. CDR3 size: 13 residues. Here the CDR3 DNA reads TGTGCCAGCACTGTGAGTGAGGGCTATGGCTACACCTTC. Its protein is CASTVSEGYGYTF.

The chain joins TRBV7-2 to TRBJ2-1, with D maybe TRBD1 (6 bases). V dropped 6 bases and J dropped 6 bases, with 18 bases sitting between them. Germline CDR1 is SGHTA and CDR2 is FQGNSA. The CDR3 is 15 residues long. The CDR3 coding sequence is TGTGCCAGCAGACAGAAAGGGGGAGAGGGCAATGAGCAGTTCTTC. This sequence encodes CASRQKGGEGNEQFF.

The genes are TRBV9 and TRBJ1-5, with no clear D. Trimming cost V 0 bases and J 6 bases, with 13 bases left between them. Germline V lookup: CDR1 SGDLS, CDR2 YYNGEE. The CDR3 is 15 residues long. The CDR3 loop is CASSVEAGGVQPQHF. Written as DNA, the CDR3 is TGTGCCAGCAGCGTAGAGGCCGGCGGCGTTCAGCCCCAGCATTTT.

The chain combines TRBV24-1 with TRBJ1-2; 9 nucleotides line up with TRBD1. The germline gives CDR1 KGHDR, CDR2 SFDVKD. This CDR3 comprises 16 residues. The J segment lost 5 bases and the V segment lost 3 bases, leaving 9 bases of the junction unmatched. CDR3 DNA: TGTGCCACCAGTGATGGTGGGGACAGGGCAATTTATGGCTACACCTTC. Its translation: CATSDGGDRAIYGYTF.

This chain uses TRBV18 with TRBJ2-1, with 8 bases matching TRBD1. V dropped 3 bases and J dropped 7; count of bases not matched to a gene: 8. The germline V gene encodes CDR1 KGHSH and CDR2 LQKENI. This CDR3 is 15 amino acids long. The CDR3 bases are TGTGCCAGCTCACCTCCCAGGGGGCTAGGGAATGAGCAGTTCTTC. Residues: CASSPPRGLGNEQFF.

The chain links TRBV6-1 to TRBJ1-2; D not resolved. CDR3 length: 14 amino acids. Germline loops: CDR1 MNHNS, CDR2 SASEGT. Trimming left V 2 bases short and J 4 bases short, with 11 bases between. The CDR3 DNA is TGTGCCAGCAGTGAATTGTCAGGTGGCTATGGCTACACCTTC. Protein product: CASSELSGGYGYTF.

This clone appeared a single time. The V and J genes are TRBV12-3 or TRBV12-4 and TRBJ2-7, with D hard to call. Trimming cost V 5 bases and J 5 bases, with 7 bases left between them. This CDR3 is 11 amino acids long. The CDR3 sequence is CASSEVNEQYF. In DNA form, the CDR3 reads TGTGCCAGCAGTGAGGTGAACGAGCAGTACTTC.

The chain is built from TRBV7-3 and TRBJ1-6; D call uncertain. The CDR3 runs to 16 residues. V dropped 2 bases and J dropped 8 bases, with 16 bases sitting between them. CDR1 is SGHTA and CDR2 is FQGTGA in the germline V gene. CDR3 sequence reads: CASSLRGSRLDSPLHF. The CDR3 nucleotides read TGTGCCAGCAGCTTACGAGGGAGTCGGCTGGATTCACCCCTCCACTTT. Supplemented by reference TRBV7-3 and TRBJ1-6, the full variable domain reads GAGVSQTPSNKVTEKGKYVELRCDPISGHTALYWYRQSLGQGPEFLIYFQGTGAADDSGLPNDRFFAVRPEGSVSTLKIQRTERGDSAVYLCASSLRGSRLDSPLHFGNGTRLTVT.

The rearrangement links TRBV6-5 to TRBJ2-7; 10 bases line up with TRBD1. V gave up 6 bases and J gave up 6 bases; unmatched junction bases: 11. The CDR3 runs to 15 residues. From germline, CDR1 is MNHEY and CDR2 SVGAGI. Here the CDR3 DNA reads TGTGCCAGCAGAGCTATGACAGGGGGCGCGTCCGAGCAGTACTTC. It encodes CASRAMTGGASEQYF.

Here the CDR3 reads CASGGQGGQPQHF. CDR3 DNA: TGTGCTAGTGGTGGACAGGGAGGTCAGCCCCAGCATTTT. The chain has TRBV12-5 and TRBJ1-5, with 8 bases matching TRBD1. J lost 6 bases, V lost 5 bases, and 3 bases had no gene match. Germline CDR1 is LGHNT and CDR2 is FRNRAP. The CDR3 is 13 residues long.

The CDR3 DNA follows: TGTGCCAGCAGTTGGGCGACAGGGGGCAATGAAAAACTGTTTTTT. Amino acids: CASSWATGGNEKLFF. This chain uses TRBV6-2 or TRBV6-3 with TRBJ1-4, with 10 positions matching TRBD1. CDR3 length equals 15 residues. The V gene end was trimmed by 4 bases and the J gene end by 5 bases; junction bases not matched to a gene: 4. From germline, CDR1 is MNHEY and CDR2 SVGEGT.

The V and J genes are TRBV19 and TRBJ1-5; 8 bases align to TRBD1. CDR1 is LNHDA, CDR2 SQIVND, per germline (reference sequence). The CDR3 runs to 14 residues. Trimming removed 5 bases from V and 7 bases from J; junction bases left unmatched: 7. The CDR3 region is CASSFLGQVQPQHF. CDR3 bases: TGTGCCAGTAGTTTCCTGGGACAGGTACAGCCCCAGCATTTT.

DNA for the CDR3: TGTGCCAGCAGGGACAGGGATAGGTATAATTCACCCCTCCACTTT. Its protein product is CASRDRDRYNSPLHF. The chain combines TRBV28 with TRBJ1-6; 8 bases line up with TRBD1. This CDR3 has 15 amino acids. In germline, CDR1 is MDHEN, CDR2 SYDVKM. V gave up 6 bases and J gave up 4 bases; unmatched junction bases: 5.

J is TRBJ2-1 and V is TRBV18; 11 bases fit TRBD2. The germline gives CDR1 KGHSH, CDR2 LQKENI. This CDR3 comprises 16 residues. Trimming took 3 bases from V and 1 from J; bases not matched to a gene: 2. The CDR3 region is CASSPRTSGSYNEQFF. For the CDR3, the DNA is TGTGCCAGCTCACCGAGGACTAGCGGGTCCTACAATGAGCAGTTCTTC.

CDR3 residues: CASSEAPGWRNEKLFF. CDR3 in DNA: TGTGCCAGCAGTGAAGCGCCAGGGTGGCGGAATGAAAAACTGTTTTTT. The V gene is TRBV6-1, the J gene TRBJ1-4; tentative D call: TRBD1 (5 bases). The V gene lost 0 bases and the J gene lost 5 bases, with 13 bases spanning the gap. Germline lookup yields CDR1 MNHNS and CDR2 SASEGT. The CDR3 extends over 16 amino acids.

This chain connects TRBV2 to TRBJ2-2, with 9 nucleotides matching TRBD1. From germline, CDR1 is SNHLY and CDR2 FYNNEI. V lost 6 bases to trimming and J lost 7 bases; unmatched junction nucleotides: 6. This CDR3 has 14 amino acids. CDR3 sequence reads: CASRPTGGGGELFF. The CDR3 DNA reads TGTGCCAGCAGGCCGACAGGGGGAGGCGGGGAGCTGTTTTTT.

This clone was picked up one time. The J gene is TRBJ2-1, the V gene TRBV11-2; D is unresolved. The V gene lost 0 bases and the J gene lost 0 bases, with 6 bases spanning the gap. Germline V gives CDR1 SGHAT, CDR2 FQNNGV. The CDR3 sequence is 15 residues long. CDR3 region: CASSLEAFSYNEQFF. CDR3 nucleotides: TGTGCCAGCAGCTTAGAGGCTTTCTCCTACAATGAGCAGTTCTTC.

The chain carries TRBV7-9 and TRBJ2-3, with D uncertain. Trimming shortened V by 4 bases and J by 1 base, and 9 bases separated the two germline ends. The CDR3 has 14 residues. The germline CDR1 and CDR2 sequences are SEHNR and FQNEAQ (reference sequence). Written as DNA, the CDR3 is TGTGCCAGCAGCTCCATTCGGGGCACAGATACGCAGTATTTT. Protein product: CASSSIRGTDTQYF. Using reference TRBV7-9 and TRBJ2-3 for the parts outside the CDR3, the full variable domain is DTGVSQNPRHKITKRGQNVTFRCDPISEHNRLYWYRQTLGQGPEFLTYFQNEAQLEKSRLLSDRFSAERPKGSFSTLEIQRTEQGDSAMYLCASSSIRGTDTQYFGPGTRLTVL.

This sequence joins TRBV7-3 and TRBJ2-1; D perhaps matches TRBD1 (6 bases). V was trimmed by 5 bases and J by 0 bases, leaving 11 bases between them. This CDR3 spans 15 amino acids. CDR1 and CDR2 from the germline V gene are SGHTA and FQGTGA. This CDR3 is CASSGGFGSYNEQFF. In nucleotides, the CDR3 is TGTGCCAGCAGCGGGGGCTTCGGCTCCTACAATGAGCAGTTCTTC.

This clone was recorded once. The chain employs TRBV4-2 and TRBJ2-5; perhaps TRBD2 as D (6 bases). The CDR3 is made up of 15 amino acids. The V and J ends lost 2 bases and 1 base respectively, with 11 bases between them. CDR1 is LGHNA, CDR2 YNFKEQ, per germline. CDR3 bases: TGTGCCAGCAGCCAACAAAGCGGGCTCCAAGAGACCCAGTACTTC. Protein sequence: CASSQQSGLQETQYF.